This T cell receptor beta chain originates from a study of blood T cell repertoires in COVID-19. The overall study: Samples of COVID-19 (acute and convalescent) were obtained from the United States, Italy and Spain. PBMCs, B-cell-depleted T cells, or T cells provided the cDNA or gDNA that made up the material.

The V end lost 6 bases, the J end lost 7 bases, and 9 bases lay between the germline ends. Per germline, CDR1 MNHNY and CDR2 SVGAGI (reference sequence). This CDR3 comprises 11 residues. This clone was observed a few times. Original analysis: Reference gene primer amplification in the assay estimated nucleated cell counts. Profiling relied on immunoSEQ multiplex PCR, and the TCRdb table lists in-frame clones only, not all of them. V and J calls and clone size are those listed in that table; D and trimming were worked out from the DNA. The sample contains 250,000 to 300,000 clones, about 89% of which appear only once.

This receptor was obtained from a woman aged 55-75 years with acute or convalescent COVID-19. The material sequenced was peripheral blood. The chain uses TRBV6-6 and TRBJ1-1; weak D call: TRBD1 (5 bases). CDR3 coding DNA: TGTGCCAGCAGAGCAGGGCATGAAGCTTTCTTT. Translating it yields CASRAGHEAFF.